This T cell receptor beta chain was identified in a study of cytomegalovirus exposure and HLA in healthy donors. Both 60 Vbeta primers and 13 Jbeta primers went into the PCR. In the original processing: Later, an analysis found 75 million to 100 million unique TCR beta chains, and roughly 9.9 million of these were shared. Libraries were prepared by immunoSEQ multiplex PCR; TCRdb keeps only in-frame clonotypes and omits some of them. For V, J and clone size, that table is used; D and trimming come from the DNA. The sample has about 110,000 clones; 80% to 85% are singletons. The length of the CDR3 is 12 residues. The germline V and J ends were trimmed by 3 bases and 9 bases, with 9 bases remaining between them. CDR1 and CDR2 from the germline V gene are LNHDA and SQIVND (reference sequence). General study points: For TCR beta chains, V- and J-gene trimming was later linked to a missense DCLRE1C variant. The Asian-associated ancestry cluster reportedly had fewer N-insertions than the approximately 650-donor mean in a later analysis. The study labeled 170 or so TCR beta chains cytomegalovirus-associated.

This clone has only a few counts. The antigen is undetermined. The V and J genes are TRBV19 and TRBJ1-3; no definite D call. Sequenced: PBMCs. This TCR was recovered from a woman aged 60-70 years in good health and CMV-seropositive. The CDR3, as DNA: TGTGCCAGTAGTATGGACTCAGGCACCATATATTTT. Translated, it gives CASSMDSGTIYF.